A selection of T cell receptor beta chains follows, all from one sample in a study of cytomegalovirus exposure and HLA in healthy donors. Method: immunoSEQ multiplex PCR; TCRdb's copy keeps in-frame clones and lacks some. The sample holds more than 55,000 clones, about 74% seen once. The material sequenced was PBMCs. Source of these receptors: a woman in her fifties or sixties in good health and CMV-seropositive. The CDR3 runs from the conserved cysteine through the conserved F or W. The order of the fields is CDR3 DNA, CDR3 protein, J gene, V gene, D gene, clone size. D genes are given only for firm matches. Only some rows state a clone size, as once, few, many or a class for expanded clones.

TGCAGCGGTGTACCGGGACTAGCATCTGAGGCCTCCTACGAGCAGTACTTC CSGVPGLASEASYEQYF TRBJ2-7 TRBV29-1 TRBD2 -
TGTGCCAGCAGCGTAGCCCTTGGGGCTAGCGCCGAAGATACGCAGTATTTT CASSVALGASAEDTQYF TRBJ2-3 TRBV9 - few
TGCGCCAGCAGCTGGGGGGAAGATACGCAGTATTTT CASSWGEDTQYF TRBJ2-3 TRBV10-1 - -
TGCGCCAGCAGACTCGGACAGGGGCCCAACTATGGCTACACCTTC CASRLGQGPNYGYTF TRBJ1-2 TRBV5-1 TRBD1 -
TGTGCCAGCAGTGGCGGACAGGGAGACACTGAAGCTTTCTTT CASSGGQGDTEAFF TRBJ1-1 TRBV6-1 TRBD1 -
TGTGCCTGGAGTGTCGAGGGCAGTCAGTACTTC CAWSVEGSQYF TRBJ2-5 TRBV30 - -
TGTGCCAGCAGTGTAAGGGACAGGGGTAATTCACCCCTCCACTTT CASSVRDRGNSPLHF TRBJ1-6 TRBV2 TRBD1 -
TGCGCCAGCAGCCTAGGGACTAGCGGGGGCGGGGAGACCCAGTACTTC CASSLGTSGGGETQYF TRBJ2-5 TRBV5-1 TRBD2 -
TGTGCCAGCAGCGTAGCGGTCGAGGGGGCGAGAGGCTACACCTTC CASSVAVEGARGYTF TRBJ1-2 TRBV9 TRBD1 -
TGTGCCTGGAGTGTAAGCGTTGAAGCTTTCTTT CAWSVSVEAFF TRBJ1-1 TRBV30 - -
TGTGCCAGCAGTGGCCGGGACAGGGATGGCAATGAGCAGTTCTTC CASSGRDRDGNEQFF TRBJ2-1 TRBV6-5 TRBD1 once
TGTGCCAGCAGCTTGCCCCCCGGGCGGGAGAGGGGCGAGCAGTACTTC CASSLPPGRERGEQYF TRBJ2-7 TRBV5-4 TRBD2 -
TGTGCCAGCAGCCCCGGGACACTCTTTAATGAAAAACTGTTTTTT CASSPGTLFNEKLFF TRBJ1-4 TRBV27 - -
TGTGCCAGCAGAACAGGGGGCAGGAGCACCGGGGAGCTGTTTTTT CASRTGGRSTGELFF TRBJ2-2 TRBV6-1 TRBD1 -
TGCGCCAGCAGTCGGAGAGAGTTCTCTGGAAACACCATATATTTT CASSRREFSGNTIYF TRBJ1-3 TRBV5-1 - -
TGTGCCTGGGGGACATCTTTAAGTTATCAGCCCCAGCATTTT CAWGTSLSYQPQHF TRBJ1-5 TRBV30 - -
TGTGCCAGCAGGGCGGGAAGCGGCAACACCGGGGAGCTGTTTTTT CASRAGSGNTGELFF TRBJ2-2 TRBV2 - few
TGCGCCAGCAGCTTGGCCCCGGGTCACTGTAACAATGAGCAGTTCTTC CASSLAPGHCNNEQFF TRBJ2-1 TRBV5-1 - -
TGTGCCATCAGTGGGCAGAACCAAGAGACCCAGTACTTC CAISGQNQETQYF TRBJ2-5 TRBV10-3 - -
TGTGCCAGCAGCCCTATATACGAGAACGAGCAGTACTTC CASSPIYENEQYF TRBJ2-7 TRBV5-6 - -
TGTGCCAGCAGCCCAGGGGGCCGAGAGACCCAGTACTTC CASSPGGRETQYF TRBJ2-5 TRBV7-6 TRBD1 once
TGTGCCAGCAGCCGCGGGACAGCAAATGAAAAACTGTTTTTT CASSRGTANEKLFF TRBJ1-4 TRBV7-9 TRBD1 -
TGCGCCAGCAGCTTGGGACCGGGGGGACAGCCCCAGCATTTT CASSLGPGGQPQHF TRBJ1-5 TRBV5-1 - -
TGTGCCAGCTCACCTAGCTCCTATAATTCACCCCTCCACTTT CASSPSSYNSPLHF TRBJ1-6 TRBV18 - -